One sample yielded the 18 T cell receptor beta chains listed below, sequenced in a study of T cell changes during pregnancy in multiple sclerosis (dated by TCRdb to the late 2010s). Receptors were amplified or captured by the immunoSEQ multiplex PCR assay. As stored in TCRdb, this immuneACCESS dataset retains in-frame rearrangements with V and J assigned. A fraction of the clones does not appear; measured against another copy, unresolved V genes explain less than half of the discrepancy, and the remainder lacks a known reason. This sample lists approximately 48,000 clones; more than 90% were detected once. Approximately 2.8% of the sample goes to the ten largest clones. The specimen was CD8+ T cells from peripheral blood mononuclear cells, collected before pregnancy. These receptors originate from a female donor with multiple sclerosis, enrolled in a pregnancy study.

This clone was found a few times. This sequence joins TRBV7-6 and TRBJ2-3; possible D gene TRBD1, 6 bases. Trimming removed 4 bases from V and 7 bases from J, with 15 bases in between. This CDR3 contains 14 residues. Germline assignment: CDR1 SGHVS and CDR2 FNYEAQ. CDR3 nucleotide sequence: TGTGCCAGCAGCTCCCCTTGGGACACGTATACGCAGTATTTT. Translation gives CASSSPWDTYTQYF.

V gene TRBV5-6 combines with J gene TRBJ2-5; 7 bases fit TRBD1. V was pared by 5 bases and J by 1 base, with 5 bases of the junction left unmatched. Germline CDR1 and CDR2: SGHDT and YYEEEE. The CDR3 has 14 residues. The CDR3 DNA is TGTGCCAGCAGGTGGGGACAGCTCCAAGAGACCCAGTACTTC. It is translated as CASRWGQLQETQYF. Supplemented by reference TRBV5-6 and TRBJ2-5, the full variable domain reads DAGVTQSPTHLIKTRGQQVTLRCSPKSGHDTVSWYQQALGQGPQFIFQYYEEEERQRGNFPDRFSGHQFPNYSSELNVNALLLGDSALYLCASRWGQLQETQYFGPGTRLLVL.

The chain has TRBV10-3 and TRBJ1-2; 9 bases match TRBD1. The germline CDR1 and CDR2 sequences are ENHRY and SYGVKD. This CDR3 region has 14 residues. The ends lost 8 bases at V and 2 bases at J; junction bases unmatched: 6. CDR3 nucleotide sequence: TGTGCCATCCTGGGACAGGGTAAAAACTATGGCTACACCTTC. This translates into CAILGQGKNYGYTF.

V usage is TRBV27 and J usage is TRBJ1-3; no clear D. V was pared by 7 bases and J by 0 bases, with 10 bases between. Germline CDR1 and CDR2: MNHEY and SMNVEV (reference sequence). The CDR3 contains 14 residues. CDR3 coding DNA: TGTGCCAGCAAAGGACTGCTCTCTGGAAACACCATATATTTT. Translated: CASKGLLSGNTIYF.

V is TRBV4-3 and J is TRBJ1-2; 11 bases are a match to TRBD1. CDR1 and CDR2 (germline): LGHNA, YSLEER. The CDR3 is 16 residues long. V shed 3 bases and J 4 bases; nucleotides not matched to a gene: 7. For the CDR3, the DNA is TGCGCCAGCAGCCAGGCTGGGACAGGGGGTGCCTATGGCTACACCTTC. This sequence encodes CASSQAGTGGAYGYTF.

In nucleotides, the CDR3 is TGTGCCAGCAGACTTCAGGGTTTTGGGGCCAACGTCCTGACTTTC. Amino acid sequence: CASRLQGFGANVLTF. This chain joins TRBV7-3 and TRBJ2-6, with D possibly being TRBD1 (5 bases). The CDR3 consists of 15 residues. Trimming took 6 bases from V and 3 from J, leaving 12 bases between them. The germline V gene encodes CDR1 SGHTA and CDR2 FQGTGA.

V is TRBV7-2 and J is TRBJ2-7; D is perhaps TRBD2 (6 bases). The germline V and J ends were trimmed by 3 bases and 1 base, with 16 bases remaining between them. The CDR3 totals 16 residues. Germline V gene sequence: CDR1 SGHTA, CDR2 FQGNSA. In nucleotides, the CDR3 is TGTGCCAGCAGCTTGTCGCGGAGGGGTGCGTCCTACGAGCAGTACTTC. This encodes CASSLSRRGASYEQYF.

The rearrangement links TRBV6-6 to TRBJ2-1, with D maybe TRBD1 (6 bases). The germline gives CDR1 MNHNY, CDR2 SVGAGI (reference sequence). The CDR3 covers 15 residues. V lost 5 bases to trimming and J lost 0 bases, with 11 bases between them. CDR3 in amino acids: CASSAGASSYNEQFF. The CDR3 DNA sequence: TGTGCCAGCAGTGCAGGGGCCAGCTCCTACAATGAGCAGTTCTTC.

The J gene is TRBJ2-5, the V gene TRBV27, with 12 bases fitting TRBD2. The V gene's germline CDR1 is MNHEY and CDR2 SMNVEV (reference sequence). This CDR3 has 16 residues. The ends lost 5 bases at V and 4 bases at J; junction bases unmatched: 8. CDR3 region: CASSDLAGGPVETQYF. CDR3 DNA sequence: TGTGCCAGCAGTGATCTAGCGGGGGGGCCGGTAGAGACCCAGTACTTC.

Note on this clone: One junction end does not reproduce the germline sequence, and a read error may be involved. This sequence joins TRBV5-4 and TRBJ2-7; TRBD1 is a possible D gene (5 bases). CDR1 is SGHNT and CDR2 is YYREEE in the germline V gene (reference sequence). This CDR3 spans 15 amino acids. CDR3 DNA sequence: TGCGCCAGCAGCCAAGTTCCACAGGCCAGCTACGAGCAGTACTTC. Translating it yields CASSQVPQASYEQYF.

This chain uses TRBV6-1 with TRBJ2-2, with 9 bases matching TRBD2. Germline V gene data show CDR1 as MNHNS and CDR2 as SASEGT. The CDR3 sequence is 16 residues long. Germline trimming cut 4 bases from V and 0 bases from J; bases unmatched to any gene: 3. CDR3 nucleotides: TGTGCCAGCAGTGCCCGACTAGCGGCGAACACCGGGGAGCTGTTTTTT. Protein: CASSARLAANTGELFF.

The chain is built from TRBV19 and TRBJ1-3, with D unresolved. Trimming cost V 5 bases and J 4 bases, with 9 bases left between them. CDR1 LNHDA and CDR2 SQIVND come from the germline V gene (reference sequence). The CDR3 runs 13 residues. The CDR3: CASSDGLGNTIYF. The DNA for the CDR3 is TGTGCCAGTAGTGACGGACTGGGAAACACCATATATTTT.

This clone was counted only a few times. The rearrangement joins TRBV7-9 to TRBJ1-2; TRBD1 is a possible D gene (6 bases). The CDR3 spans 15 residues. Germline values: CDR1 SEHNR, CDR2 FQNEAQ (reference sequence). Trimming stripped 1 base from V and 2 bases from J, with 11 bases between. In nucleotides, the CDR3 is TGTGCCAGCAGCTTAGGGACAGATTTCAACTATGGCTACACCTTC. It yields the protein CASSLGTDFNYGYTF.

The V call is TRBV7-9, the J call TRBJ2-7; TRBD1 matches at 9 bases. Germline CDR1 SEHNR, CDR2 FQNEAQ (reference sequence). With V trimmed by 8 bases and J by 3 bases, 11 bases remained unmatched. CDR3 length equals 15 residues. The CDR3 spells CASDPPGQGGYEQYF. For the CDR3, the DNA is TGTGCCAGCGACCCACCGGGACAGGGAGGCTACGAGCAGTACTTC.

The chain is built from TRBV5-4 and TRBJ2-3; 10 positions match TRBD1. The CDR3 has 16 residues. The junction had 10 bases not matched to a gene; V was cut back by 3 bases and J by 6 bases. CDR1 is SGHNT and CDR2 is YYREEE in the germline V gene (reference sequence). In nucleotides, the CDR3 is TGTGCCAGCAGCTCGTTCGGGACAGGGGTTGTGGATACGCAGTATTTT. Protein product: CASSSFGTGVVDTQYF.

V usage is TRBV19 and J usage is TRBJ1-1; D uncertain. Trimming removed 4 bases from V and 1 base from J, with 7 bases in between. The CDR3 sequence is 13 residues long. Per germline, CDR1 LNHDA and CDR2 SQIVND (reference sequence). As DNA, the CDR3 is TGTGCCAGTAGTAGAGTTGAGAACACTGAAGCTTTCTTT. Its translation: CASSRVENTEAFF.

The V call is TRBV5-4, the J call TRBJ2-3, with D uncertain. V was trimmed by 0 bases and J by 6 bases, leaving 11 bases between them. The CDR3 spans 14 residues. Looked up from germline, CDR1 is SGHNT and CDR2 is YYREEE (reference sequence). The CDR3 nucleotides read TGTGCCAGCAGCTTGGGCGGCCCGAAGGATACGCAGTATTTT. Protein sequence: CASSLGGPKDTQYF.

Worth noting for this clone: One end of the junction is discordant with germline, which a read error may explain. J is TRBJ2-5 and V is TRBV7-7; 7 bases match TRBD2. The CDR3 length is 14 residues. CDR1 is SSHAT, CDR2 FNYEAQ, per germline (reference sequence). The CDR3 DNA is TGTGCTAGCAGCCGATTAGCGGGTCGGGAGACCCAGTACTTC. Protein sequence: CASSRLAGRETQYF.